The following is a T cell receptor (beta chain) sequence with its context. This CDR3 contains 15 residues. The V gene end was trimmed by 0 bases and the J gene end by 8 bases; junction bases not matched to a gene: 8. Germline V gives CDR1 MGHRA, CDR2 YSYEKL. These data originate in a study of blood T cell repertoires in COVID-19. Study-wide background: The United States, Italy and Spain supplied acute and convalescent COVID-19 samples. Sources were T cells, B-cell-depleted T cells, or PBMCs; the material itself was cDNA or gDNA.

In the original analysis: Estimated nucleated cell counts came from reference gene primer amplification. Profiled with immunoSEQ multiplex PCR; TCRdb holds only in-frame clones, not every one. V, J and clone size are those of that table, while D and trimming were read from the DNA. The table records 250,000 to 350,000 clones, 90% of them present only once. Seattle patients were enrolled during active infection and followed longitudinally. Sequenced input: peripheral blood. This clonotype was obtained from a woman aged 30 to 39 with COVID-19, enrolled during active disease. The chain is built from TRBV4-1 and TRBJ1-2, with TRBD1 matching 8 bases. Here the CDR3 reads CASSQESRDRRGYTF. In nucleotides, the CDR3 is TGCGCCAGCAGCCAAGAGTCCCGGGACAGGAGGGGCTACACCTTC.